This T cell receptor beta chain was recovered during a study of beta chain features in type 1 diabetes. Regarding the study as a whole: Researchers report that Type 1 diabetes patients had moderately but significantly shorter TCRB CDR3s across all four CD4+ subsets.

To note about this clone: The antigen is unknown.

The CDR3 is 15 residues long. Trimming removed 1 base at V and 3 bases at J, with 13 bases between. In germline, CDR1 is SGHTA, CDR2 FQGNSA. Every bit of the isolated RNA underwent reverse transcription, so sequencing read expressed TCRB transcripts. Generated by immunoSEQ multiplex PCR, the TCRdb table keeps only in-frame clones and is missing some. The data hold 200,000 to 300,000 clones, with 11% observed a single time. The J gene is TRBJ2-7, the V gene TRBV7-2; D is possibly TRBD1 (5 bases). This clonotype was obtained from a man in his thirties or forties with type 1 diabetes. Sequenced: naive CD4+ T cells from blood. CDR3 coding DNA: TGTGCCAGCAGCTTAGTCAGGGCTTCCCTCTACGAGCAGTACTTC. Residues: CASSLVRASLYEQYF.